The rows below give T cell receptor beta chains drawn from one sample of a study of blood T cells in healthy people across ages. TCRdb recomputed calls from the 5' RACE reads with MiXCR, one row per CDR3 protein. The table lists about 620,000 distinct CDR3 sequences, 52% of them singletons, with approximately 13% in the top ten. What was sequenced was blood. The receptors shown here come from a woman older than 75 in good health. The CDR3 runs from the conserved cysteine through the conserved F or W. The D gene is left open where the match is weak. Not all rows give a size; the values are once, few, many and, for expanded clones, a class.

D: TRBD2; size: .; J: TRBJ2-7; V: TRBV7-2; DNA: TGTGCCAGCAGCCTCGGAGGTTTTGCGGGAGGCTCCTCCTACGAGCAGTACTTC; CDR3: CASSLGGFAGGSSYEQYF
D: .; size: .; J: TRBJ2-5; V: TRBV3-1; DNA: TGTGCCAGCAGCCAAGATCTACGGGACGGGCAGTACTTC; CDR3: CASSQDLRDGQYF
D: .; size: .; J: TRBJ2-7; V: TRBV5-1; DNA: TGCGCCAGCAGCTTGGGACCTACCTACAATGAGCAGTACTTC; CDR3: CASSLGPTYNEQYF
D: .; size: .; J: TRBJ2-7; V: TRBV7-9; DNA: TGTGCCAGCAGCTTAATGTCGGCAGGGTTGGTGGATGAGCAGTACTTC; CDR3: CASSLMSAGLVDEQYF
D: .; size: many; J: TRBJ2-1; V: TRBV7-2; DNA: TGTGCCAGCAGCTTAGCGGGTACATCCTACAATGAGCAGTTCTTC; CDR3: CASSLAGTSYNEQFF
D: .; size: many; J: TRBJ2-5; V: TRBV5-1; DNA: TGCGCCAGCTTCTTTCCGGGCGAAACGGAGACCCAGTACTTC; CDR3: CASFFPGETETQYF
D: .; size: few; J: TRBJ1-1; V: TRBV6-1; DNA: TGTGCCAGCAGTGAAGCGCACCCAGTTCGGGGGTGGAACACTGAAGCTTTCTTT; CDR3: CASSEAHPVRGWNTEAFF
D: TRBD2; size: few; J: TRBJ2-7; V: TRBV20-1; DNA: TGCAGTGCTAGGCTCCTAGCGGTTACCAATGAGCAGTACTTC; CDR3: CSARLLAVTNEQYF
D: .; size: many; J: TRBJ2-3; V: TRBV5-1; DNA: TGCGCCAGCAGCTTGAGTAAACCCCCAGATACGCAGTATTTT; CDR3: CASSLSKPPDTQYF
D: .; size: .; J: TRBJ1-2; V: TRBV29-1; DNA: TGCAGCGTTGAACACAGTGGCGGCTACACCTTC; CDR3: CSVEHSGGYTF
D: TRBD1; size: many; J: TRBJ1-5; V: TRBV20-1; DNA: TGCAGTGCCCCTCGTAGGGACAGGGGATACAATCAGCCCCAGCATTTT; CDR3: CSAPRRDRGYNQPQHF
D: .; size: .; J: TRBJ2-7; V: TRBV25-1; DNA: TGTCCCAGCAGGGAGAGCTCCTACGAGCAGTACTTC; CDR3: CPSRESSYEQYF
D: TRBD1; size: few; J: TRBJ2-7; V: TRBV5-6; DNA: TGTGCCAGCAGCGGACGGACAGGTTCCTACGAGCAGTACTTC; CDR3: CASSGRTGSYEQYF
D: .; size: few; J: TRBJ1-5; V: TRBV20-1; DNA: TGCAGTGCTAGAGATGAATATCAGCCCCAGCATTTT; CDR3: CSARDEYQPQHF
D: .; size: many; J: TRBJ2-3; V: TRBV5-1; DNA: TGCGCCAACGAGGGGTCCCAGCAGGGAGATACGCAGTATTTT; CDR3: CANEGSQQGDTQYF
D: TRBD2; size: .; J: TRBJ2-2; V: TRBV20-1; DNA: TGCAGTGCTAGAGAACTAGCGGGAGCTTCGAACACCGGGGAGCTGTTTTTT; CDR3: CSARELAGASNTGELFF
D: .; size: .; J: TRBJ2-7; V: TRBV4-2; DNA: TGTGCCAGCAGCCAAGACCCCGCGTTCGAGCAGTACTTC; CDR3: CASSQDPAFEQYF
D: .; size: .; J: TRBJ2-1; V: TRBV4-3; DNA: TGCGCCAGCAGCCAAGAGGGGCTGGGCCAAAATGAGCAGTTCTTC; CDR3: CASSQEGLGQNEQFF
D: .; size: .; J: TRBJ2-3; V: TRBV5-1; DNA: TGCGCCAGCAGCACCGGACACCGCACAGATACGCAGTATTTT; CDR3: CASSTGHRTDTQYF
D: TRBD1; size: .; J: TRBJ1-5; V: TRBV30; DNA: TGTGCCTGGACCCCCTCACAGGGGTATGGGCCCCAGCATTTT; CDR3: CAWTPSQGYGPQHF
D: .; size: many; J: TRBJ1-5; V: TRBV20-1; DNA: TGCAGTGCTAGGGGGGCATATAGCAATCAGCCCCAGCATTTT; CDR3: CSARGAYSNQPQHF
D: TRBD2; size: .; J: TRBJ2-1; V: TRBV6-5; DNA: TGTGCCACGAGTATAGCGGGAGACTACAATGAGCAGTTCTTC; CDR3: CATSIAGDYNEQFF
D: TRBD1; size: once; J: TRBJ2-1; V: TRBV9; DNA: TGTGCCAGCAGCGCCCTCCCGGCCAGGGGGTACAATGAGCAGTTCTTC; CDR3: CASSALPARGYNEQFF
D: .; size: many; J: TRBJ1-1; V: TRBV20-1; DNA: TGCAGTGCTAGTATTATTTGGGGACACCGAAACACTGAAGCTTTCTTT; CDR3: CSASIIWGHRNTEAFF
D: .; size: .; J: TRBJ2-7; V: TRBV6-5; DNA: TGTGCCAGCAGTTTACTCGGGCCTTTGTTGCGCTCGGGCTCCTACGAGCAGTACTTC; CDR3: CASSLLGPLLRSGSYEQYF
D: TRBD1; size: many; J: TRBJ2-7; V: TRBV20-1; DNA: TGCAGTGCTTTTCCGGGACAGGGGAACTACGAGCAGTACTTC; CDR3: CSAFPGQGNYEQYF
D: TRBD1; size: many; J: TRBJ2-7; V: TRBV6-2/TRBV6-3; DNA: TGTGCCAGCAGTTTGTCGGACAGGTCTAACTACGAGCAGTACTTC; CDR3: CASSLSDRSNYEQYF
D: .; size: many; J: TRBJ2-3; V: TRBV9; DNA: TGTGCCAGCAGCGTAGGTTCGTTGGGGAGCGAGCGGCCCACAGATACGCAGTATTTT; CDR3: CASSVGSLGSERPTDTQYF
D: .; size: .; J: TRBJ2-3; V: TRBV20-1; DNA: TGCAGTGCCGAGGCGAGCTTCACAGATACGCAGTATTTT; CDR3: CSAEASFTDTQYF
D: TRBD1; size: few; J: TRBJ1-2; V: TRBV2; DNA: TGTGCCAGCAGTGACAGGGGGGCCTATGGCTACACCTTC; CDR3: CASSDRGAYGYTF
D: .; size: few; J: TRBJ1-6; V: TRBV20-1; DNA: TGCAGTGCTAGACCTCGACCCAACCATAATTCACCCCTCCACTTT; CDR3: CSARPRPNHNSPLHF
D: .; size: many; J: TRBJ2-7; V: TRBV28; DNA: TGTGCCAGCAGCCCACTATGGGGCCGTCGCTCCTACGAGCAGTACTTC; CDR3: CASSPLWGRRSYEQYF
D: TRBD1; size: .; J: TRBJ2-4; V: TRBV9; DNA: TGTGCCAGCAGCCCTCCAGGACAGGGGAAAAACATTCAGTACTTC; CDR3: CASSPPGQGKNIQYF
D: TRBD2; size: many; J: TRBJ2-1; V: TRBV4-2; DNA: TGTGCCAGCAGCCAGATCTGGGCGGGGGGGGCCAATAATGAGCAGTTCTTC; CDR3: CASSQIWAGGANNEQFF
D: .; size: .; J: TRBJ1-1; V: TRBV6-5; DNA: TGTGCCAGCAGTGACGGGCCGTGGGCTGAAGCTTTCTTT; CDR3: CASSDGPWAEAFF
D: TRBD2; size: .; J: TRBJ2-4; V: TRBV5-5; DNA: TGTGCCAGCAGCCCACCTGGGACTAGCGGGGTAAACATTCAGTACTTC; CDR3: CASSPPGTSGVNIQYF
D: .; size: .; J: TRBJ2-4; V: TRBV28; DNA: TGTGCCAGCAGTTTTGACCTCCTAGCCAAAAACATTCAGTACTTC; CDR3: CASSFDLLAKNIQYF